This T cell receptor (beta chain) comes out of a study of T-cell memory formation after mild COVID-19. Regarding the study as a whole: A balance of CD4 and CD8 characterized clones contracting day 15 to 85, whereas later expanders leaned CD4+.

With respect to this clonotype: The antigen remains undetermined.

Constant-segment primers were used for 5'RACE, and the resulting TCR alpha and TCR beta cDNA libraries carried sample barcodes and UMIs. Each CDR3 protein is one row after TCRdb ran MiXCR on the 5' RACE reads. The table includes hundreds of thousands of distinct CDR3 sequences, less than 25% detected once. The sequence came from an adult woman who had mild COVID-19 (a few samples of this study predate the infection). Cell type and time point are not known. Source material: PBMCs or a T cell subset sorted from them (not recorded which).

The CDR3 loop is CASSVGGAFTDTQYF. DNA of the CDR3: TGTGCCAGCAGCGTAGGGGGGGCCTTCACAGATACGCAGTATTTT. The chain carries TRBV9 and TRBJ2-3; D could derive from TRBD1 or TRBD2 (6 bases each). Germline V gene sequence: CDR1 SGDLS, CDR2 YYNGEE. V was shortened by 0 bases and J by 2 bases, with 10 bases between the two germline ends. There are 15 residues in the CDR3. Full variable domain (missing parts from reference TRBV9 and TRBJ2-3): DSGVTQTPKHLITATGQRVTLRCSPRSGDLSVYWYQQSLDQGLQFLIQYYNGEERAKGNILERFSAQQFPDLHSELNLSSLELGDSALYFCASSVGGAFTDTQYFGPGTRLTVL.